One sample yielded the 26 T cell receptor beta chains listed below, sequenced in a study of cytomegalovirus exposure and HLA in healthy donors. TCRdb keeps only in-frame clones here, not all; method: immunoSEQ multiplex PCR. The sample lists about 140,000 clones, 80% to 90% occurring once. Specimen: PBMCs. The source is a woman aged 25 to 39 in good health and CMV-seronegative.

The rearrangement uses TRBV6-6 and TRBJ2-1; 10 bases are shared with TRBD2. The germline gives CDR1 MNHNY, CDR2 SVGAGI (reference sequence). The junction had 6 bases not matched to a gene; V was cut back by 4 bases and J by 3 bases. The CDR3 extends over 16 amino acids. This CDR3 reads CASSSRSGGVYNEQFF. In nucleotides, the CDR3 is TGTGCCAGCAGTTCCCGAAGCGGGGGGGTCTACAATGAGCAGTTCTTC.

The sample holds a few counts of this clone. This chain connects TRBV5-5 to TRBJ2-2, with D hard to call. With 1 base removed from V and 3 bases from J, the gap between germline ends came to 10 bases. Germline loops: CDR1 SGHKS, CDR2 YYEKEE (reference sequence). The CDR3 sequence is 15 residues long. The CDR3 DNA reads as TGTGCCAGCAGCTTGAGACGTCGGGACACCGGGGAGCTGTTTTTT. Protein: CASSLRRRDTGELFF.

The chain joins TRBV2 to TRBJ1-5; 7 bases match TRBD1. From germline, CDR1 is SNHLY and CDR2 FYNNEI. The CDR3 length is 14 residues. V was clipped by 4 bases and J by 2 bases; unmatched bases: 2. The CDR3 loop is CASSGGGGNQPQHF. CDR3 DNA sequence: TGTGCCAGCAGTGGAGGGGGCGGCAATCAGCCCCAGCATTTT.

As DNA, the CDR3 is TGTGCCAGCAGTGAGTGGGACTATGAGCAGTTCTTC. Amino acids: CASSEWDYEQFF. This chain uses TRBV2 with TRBJ2-1, with D tentatively TRBD2 (6 bases). Germline values: CDR1 SNHLY, CDR2 FYNNEI. The V gene lost 3 bases and the J gene lost 8 bases, with 8 bases spanning the gap. There are 12 residues in the CDR3.

The chain recombines TRBV18 with TRBJ1-1; perhaps TRBD1 as D (6 bases). V lost 9 bases to trimming and J lost 10 bases, with 21 bases between them. The CDR3 spans 13 residues. Germline V gene sequence: CDR1 KGHSH, CDR2 LQKENI. CDR3 in DNA: TGTGCCAGTCGCCGGGACATTGGGCTGGGAGCTTTCTTT. It translates to CASRRDIGLGAFF. Looking up the rest from reference TRBV18 and TRBJ1-1 gives the full variable domain: NAGVMQNPRHLVRRRGQEARLRCSPMKGHSHVYWYRQLPEEGLKFMVYLQKENIIDESGMPKERFSAEFPKEGPSILRIQQVVRGDSAAYFCASRRDIGLGAFFGQGTRLTVV.

The chain couples TRBV29-1 to TRBJ1-5, with TRBD1 as a possible D gene (5 bases). The CDR3 sequence is 12 residues long. Germline V gives CDR1 SQVTM, CDR2 ANQGSEA. V gave up 4 bases and J gave up 6 bases, with 10 bases separating them. The CDR3 bases are TGCAGCGTTGGACAGCCCGGTCAGCCCCAGCATTTT. Protein: CSVGQPGQPQHF.

This chain uses TRBV7-3 with TRBJ1-1, with 8 bases lining up with TRBD1. The CDR3 loop spans 14 amino acids. Germline assignment: CDR1 SGHTA and CDR2 FQGTGA. The trim removed 2 bases at V and 3 bases at J, leaving 2 bases unmatched. This CDR3 is CASSLQGAHTEAFF. CDR3 DNA sequence: TGTGCCAGCAGCTTACAGGGGGCGCACACTGAAGCTTTCTTT.

The V and J genes are TRBV7-8 and TRBJ2-7; a weak D match, TRBD2 (5 bases). Trimming pared 2 bases from V and 7 bases from J, leaving 12 bases between. Germline CDR1 is SGHVS and CDR2 is FQNEAQ. CDR3 length: 13 amino acids. The CDR3, as DNA: TGTGCCAGCAGCTTAATCCGGGAAACTGAGCAGTACTTC. Translated: CASSLIRETEQYF.

The gene calls are TRBV11-2 and TRBJ1-1; D unclear. The CDR3 consists of 15 residues. Germline values: CDR1 SGHAT, CDR2 FQNNGV. Trimming removed 1 base at V and 5 bases at J, with 14 bases between. This chain's CDR3 is CASSLGWKGGTEAFF. CDR3 nucleotide sequence: TGTGCCAGCAGCTTAGGATGGAAGGGAGGTACTGAAGCTTTCTTT.

This clone occurred once. CDR3 nucleotide sequence: TGTGCCAGCTCAGGAGAGGGTTTCAATCAGCCCCAGCATTTT. Translating it yields CASSGEGFNQPQHF. The chain uses TRBV7-9 and TRBJ1-5, with unresolved D. Germline V gene data show CDR1 as SEHNR and CDR2 as FQNEAQ (reference sequence). The CDR3 loop spans 14 amino acids. Trimming stripped 8 bases from V and 3 bases from J, with 14 bases between.

V usage is TRBV9 and J usage is TRBJ1-1; possible D gene TRBD1, 6 bases. The CDR3 totals 15 residues. The ends were cut back, 3 bases at V and 1 base at J, with 13 bases in the middle. The germline gives CDR1 SGDLS, CDR2 YYNGEE. In nucleotides, the CDR3 is TGTGCCAGCAGCGCGCAGGGACACGCGAACACTGAAGCTTTCTTT. Residues: CASSAQGHANTEAFF.

This chain joins TRBV5-1 and TRBJ1-2, with D unresolved. The V gene lost 0 bases and the J gene lost 7 bases, with 16 bases spanning the gap. The germline gives CDR1 SGHRS, CDR2 YFSETQ. The CDR3 totals 15 residues. This CDR3 is CASSLALASSGGYTF. The CDR3 nucleotides are TGCGCCAGCAGCTTGGCCTTGGCATCCAGTGGTGGCTACACCTTC.

The CDR3 bases are TGTGCCAGCAGTTACAACGAGGGCGGGGAGCTGTTTTTT. Its translation: CASSYNEGGELFF. The chain joins TRBV6-5 to TRBJ2-2, with a tentative D call TRBD2 (5 bases). The V and J ends lost 2 bases and 7 bases respectively, with 8 bases between them. The CDR3 is 13 amino acids. Germline V gene sequence: CDR1 MNHEY, CDR2 SVGAGI.

This chain connects TRBV28 to TRBJ1-1, with 9 positions matching TRBD1. This CDR3 region has 13 residues. The junction had 9 bases not matched to a gene; V was cut back by 6 bases and J by 10 bases. The germline V gene has CDR1 MDHEN and CDR2 SYDVKM. CDR3 loop: CASSERQGGRAFF. The CDR3 DNA sequence: TGTGCCAGCAGCGAAAGACAGGGGGGGCGAGCTTTCTTT.

V and J are TRBV7-2 and TRBJ2-5; 16 positions agree with TRBD2. This CDR3 is built from 17 residues. Germline CDR1 reads SGHTA; CDR2 reads FQGNSA. V dropped 6 bases and J dropped 5; count of bases not matched to a gene: 9. The DNA for the CDR3 is TGTGCCAGCAGTAAGGGACTAGCGGGGGGGGACAGGGAGACCCAGTACTTC. Translation gives CASSKGLAGGDRETQYF. Drawing the rest from reference TRBV7-2 and TRBJ2-5, the complete variable domain is GAGVSQSPSNKVTEKGKDVELRCDPISGHTALYWYRQSLGQGLEFLIYFQGNSAPDKSGLPSDRFSAERTGGSVSTLTIQRTQQEDSAVYLCASSKGLAGGDRETQYFGPGTRLLVL.

This clone has a single count. This chain uses TRBV19 with TRBJ2-1; TRBD2 matches 10 bases. V lost 9 bases and J lost 0; bases outside the gene matches: 8. Germline-derived CDR1 and CDR2 are LNHDA and SQIVND (reference sequence). The CDR3 extends over 16 amino acids. This CDR3 is CASRDLAGGSYNEQFF. As DNA, the CDR3 is TGTGCCAGCAGAGATTTAGCGGGGGGCTCCTACAATGAGCAGTTCTTC. Full variable domain (remainder filled in from reference TRBV19 and TRBJ2-1): DGGITQSPKYLFRKEGQNVTLSCEQNLNHDAMYWYRQDPGQGLRLIYYSQIVNDFQKGDIAEGYSVSREKKESFPLTVTSAQKNPTAFYLCASRDLAGGSYNEQFFGPGTRLTVL.

The genes are TRBV27 and TRBJ2-1; D might be TRBD1 (5 bases). Between the trimmed V and J ends, which lost 2 bases and 6 bases, there was a span of 14 bases. Per the germline V gene, CDR1 is MNHEY and CDR2 is SMNVEV (reference sequence). This CDR3 is built from 15 residues. CDR3 loop: CASSLVRVMGNEQFF. The CDR3 bases are TGTGCCAGCAGTTTAGTCAGGGTTATGGGCAATGAGCAGTTCTTC.

The chain employs TRBV7-2 and TRBJ1-5, with 7 bases matching TRBD1. J was trimmed by 0 bases and V by 3 bases; bases with no gene match: 5. The germline V gene has CDR1 SGHTA and CDR2 FQGNSA. The CDR3 has 16 amino acids. This CDR3 reads CASSLGTAYSNQPQHF. The CDR3 nucleotides read TGTGCCAGCAGCTTGGGGACAGCTTATAGCAATCAGCCCCAGCATTTT.

This chain connects TRBV18 to TRBJ2-5, with 7 bases identical to TRBD1. Germline CDR1 and CDR2: KGHSH and LQKENI. With 6 bases clipped from V and 3 bases from J, the junction kept 4 bases outside the gene matches. The CDR3 spans 13 residues. The CDR3 loop is CASSGDREETQYF. For the CDR3, the DNA is TGTGCCAGCTCGGGGGACAGAGAAGAGACCCAGTACTTC.

J is TRBJ2-7 and V is TRBV7-2; TRBD1 might be the D (5 bases). The CDR3 consists of 14 residues. The germline V gene encodes CDR1 SGHTA and CDR2 FQGNSA. V lost 3 bases, J lost 2 bases, and 11 bases lay in between. In DNA form, the CDR3 reads TGTGCCAGCAGCTTTTTAGACAGAACCTACGAGCAGTACTTC. It specifies CASSFLDRTYEQYF. The full variable domain, rest sourced from reference TRBV7-2 and TRBJ2-7, is GAGVSQSPSNKVTEKGKDVELRCDPISGHTALYWYRQSLGQGLEFLIYFQGNSAPDKSGLPSDRFSAERTGGSVSTLTIQRTQQEDSAVYLCASSFLDRTYEQYFGPGTRLTVT.

The genes are TRBV6-5 and TRBJ1-1, with a weak D call TRBD1 (5 bases). V lost 5 bases and J 2 bases, leaving 12 bases between the germline ends. Germline V gives CDR1 MNHEY, CDR2 SVGAGI. This CDR3 spans 14 amino acids. CDR3 in amino acids: CASSRTGFNTEAFF. CDR3 nucleotides: TGTGCCAGCAGTCGAACAGGATTCAACACTGAAGCTTTCTTT.

The chain has TRBV29-1 and TRBJ1-1; possibly TRBD1 for D (5 bases). The CDR3 runs to 13 residues. CDR1 is SQVTM, CDR2 ANQGSEA, per germline. The V and J ends lost 3 bases and 2 bases respectively, with 10 bases between them. The CDR3 nucleotides are TGCAGCGTTGAGAGTCAGGGAAACACTGAAGCTTTCTTT. Encoded protein: CSVESQGNTEAFF.

Only one count was recorded for this clone. V usage is TRBV4-2 and J usage is TRBJ2-7; TRBD1 might be the D (6 bases). Per the germline V gene, CDR1 is LGHNA and CDR2 is YNFKEQ. The CDR3 length is 15 residues. V lost 1 base, J lost 3 bases, and 13 bases lay in between. The CDR3 DNA follows: TGTGCCAGCAGCCAAGGAACAGGGTATCACTACGAGCAGTACTTC. Encoded protein: CASSQGTGYHYEQYF.

The chain carries TRBV9 and TRBJ2-3; the D gene is possibly TRBD1 (5 bases). The CDR3 has 14 residues. From germline, CDR1 is SGDLS and CDR2 YYNGEE. Trimming pared 4 bases from V and 6 bases from J, leaving 15 bases between. The CDR3 region has the DNA TGTGCCAGCAGCCCAGGGCCAAGGTTGGATACGCAGTATTTT. Amino acid sequence: CASSPGPRLDTQYF.

V and J are TRBV21-1 and TRBJ1-2; TRBD1 is the table's D call and was not checked against the DNA. TRBV21-1 is classified as a pseudogene. This CDR3 is built from 15 residues. CDR3 sequence: CASSNARTGHYGYTF. The CDR3, as DNA: TGTGCCAGCAGCAATGCCAGGACAGGGCACTATGGCTACACCTTC.

The chain employs TRBV4-1 and TRBJ2-3; 10 bases agree with TRBD2. CDR1 and CDR2 from the germline V gene are MGHRA and YSYEKL. V was clipped by 3 bases and J by 0 bases; unmatched bases: 9. The CDR3 extends over 18 amino acids. The CDR3 region has the DNA TGCGCCAGCAGCCACCACCCCTTAGCGGGGGGTAGCACAGATACGCAGTATTTT. It specifies CASSHHPLAGGSTDTQYF.